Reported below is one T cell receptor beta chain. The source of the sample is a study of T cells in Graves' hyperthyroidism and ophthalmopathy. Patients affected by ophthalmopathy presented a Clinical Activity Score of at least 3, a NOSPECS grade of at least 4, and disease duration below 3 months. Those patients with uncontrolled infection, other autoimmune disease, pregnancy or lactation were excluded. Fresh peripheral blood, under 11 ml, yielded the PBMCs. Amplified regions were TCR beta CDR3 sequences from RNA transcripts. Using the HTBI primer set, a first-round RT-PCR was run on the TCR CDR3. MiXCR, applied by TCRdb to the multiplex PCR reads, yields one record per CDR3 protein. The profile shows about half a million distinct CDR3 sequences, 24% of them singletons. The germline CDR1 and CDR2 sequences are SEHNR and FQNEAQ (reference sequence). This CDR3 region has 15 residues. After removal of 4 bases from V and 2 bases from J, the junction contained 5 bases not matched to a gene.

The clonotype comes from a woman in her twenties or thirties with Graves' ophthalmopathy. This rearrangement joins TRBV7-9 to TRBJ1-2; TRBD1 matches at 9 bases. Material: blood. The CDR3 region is CASSYPTGGNYGYTF. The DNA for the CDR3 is TGTGCCAGCAGCTATCCGACAGGGGGAAACTATGGCTACACCTTC. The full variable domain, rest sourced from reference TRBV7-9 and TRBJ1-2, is DTGVSQNPRHKITKRGQNVTFRCDPISEHNRLYWYRQTLGQGPEFLTYFQNEAQLEKSRLLSDRFSAERPKGSFSTLEIQRTEQGDSAMYLCASSYPTGGNYGYTFGSGTRLTVV.